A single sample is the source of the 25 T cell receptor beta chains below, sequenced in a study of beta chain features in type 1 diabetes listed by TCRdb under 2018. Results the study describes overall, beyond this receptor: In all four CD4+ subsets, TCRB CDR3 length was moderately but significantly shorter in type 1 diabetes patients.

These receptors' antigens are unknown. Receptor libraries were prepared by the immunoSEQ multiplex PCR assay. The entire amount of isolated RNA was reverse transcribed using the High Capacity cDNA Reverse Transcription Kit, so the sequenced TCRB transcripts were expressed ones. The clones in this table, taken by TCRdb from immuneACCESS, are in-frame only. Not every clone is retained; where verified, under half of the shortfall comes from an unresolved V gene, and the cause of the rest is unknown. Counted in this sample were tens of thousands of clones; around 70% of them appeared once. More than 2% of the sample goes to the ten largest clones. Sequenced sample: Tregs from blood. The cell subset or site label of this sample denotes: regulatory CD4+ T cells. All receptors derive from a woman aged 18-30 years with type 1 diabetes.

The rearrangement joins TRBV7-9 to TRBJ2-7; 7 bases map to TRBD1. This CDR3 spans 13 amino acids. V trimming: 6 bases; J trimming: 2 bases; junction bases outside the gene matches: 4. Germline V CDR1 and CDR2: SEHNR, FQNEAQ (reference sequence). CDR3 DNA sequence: TGTGCCAGCAGACTGACAGGGACCTACGAGCAGTACTTC. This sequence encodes CASRLTGTYEQYF.

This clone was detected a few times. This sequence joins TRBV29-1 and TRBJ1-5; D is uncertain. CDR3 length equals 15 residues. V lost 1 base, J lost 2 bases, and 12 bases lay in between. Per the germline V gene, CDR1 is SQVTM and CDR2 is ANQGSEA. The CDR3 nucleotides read TGCAGCGTTGAAGTAACCGGGAATGGCAATCAGCCCCAGCATTTT. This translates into CSVEVTGNGNQPQHF.

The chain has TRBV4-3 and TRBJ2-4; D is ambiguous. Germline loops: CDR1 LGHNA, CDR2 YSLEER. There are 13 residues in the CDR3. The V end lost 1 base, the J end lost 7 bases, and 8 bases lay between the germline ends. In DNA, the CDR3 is TGCGCCAGCAGCCAAGTTTACGGGAACATTCAGTACTTC. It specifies CASSQVYGNIQYF.

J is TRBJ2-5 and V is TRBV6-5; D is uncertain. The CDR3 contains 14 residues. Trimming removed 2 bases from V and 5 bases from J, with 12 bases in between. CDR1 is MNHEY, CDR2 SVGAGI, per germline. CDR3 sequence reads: CASSYLRVPETQYF. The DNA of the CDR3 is TGTGCCAGCAGTTACCTTCGGGTTCCCGAGACCCAGTACTTC.

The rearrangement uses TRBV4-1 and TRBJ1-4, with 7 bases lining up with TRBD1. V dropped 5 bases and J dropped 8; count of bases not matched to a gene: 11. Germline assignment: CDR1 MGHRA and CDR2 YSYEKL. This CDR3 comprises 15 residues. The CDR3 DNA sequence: TGCGCCAGCAGCACCCGGCAGGGGGTTTTGGAAAAACTGTTTTTT. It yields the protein CASSTRQGVLEKLFF.

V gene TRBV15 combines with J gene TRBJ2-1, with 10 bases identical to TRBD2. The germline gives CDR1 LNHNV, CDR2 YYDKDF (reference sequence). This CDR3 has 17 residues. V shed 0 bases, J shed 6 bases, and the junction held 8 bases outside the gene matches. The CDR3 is CATSRDSSLAGANEQFF. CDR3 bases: TGTGCCACCAGCAGAGATTCGAGCCTAGCGGGAGCCAATGAGCAGTTCTTC. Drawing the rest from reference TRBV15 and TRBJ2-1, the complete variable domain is DAMVIQNPRYQVTQFGKPVTLSCSQTLNHNVMYWYQQKSSQAPKLLFHYYDKDFNNEADTPDNFQSRRPNTSFCFLDIRSPGLGDTAMYLCATSRDSSLAGANEQFFGPGTRLTVL.

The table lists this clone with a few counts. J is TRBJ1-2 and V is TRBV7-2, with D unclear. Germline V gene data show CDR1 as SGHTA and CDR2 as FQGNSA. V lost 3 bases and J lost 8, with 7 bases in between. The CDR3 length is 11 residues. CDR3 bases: TGTGCCAGCAGCTTCGTCAGAGGCTACACCTTC. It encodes CASSFVRGYTF.

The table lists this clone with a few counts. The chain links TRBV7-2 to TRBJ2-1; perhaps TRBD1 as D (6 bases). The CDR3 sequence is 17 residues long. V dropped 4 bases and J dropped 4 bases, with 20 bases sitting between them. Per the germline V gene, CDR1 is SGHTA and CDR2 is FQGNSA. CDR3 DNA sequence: TGTGCCAGCAGCTCCACTGTACAGGGCGGGCTATACAATGAGCAGTTCTTC. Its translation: CASSSTVQGGLYNEQFF.

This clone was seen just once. CDR3 bases: TGCGCCAGCAGCTGGGCTCCCGCGGGCGGGAACACCGGGGAGCTGTTTTTT. Amino acids: CASSWAPAGGNTGELFF. The V and J genes are TRBV5-1 and TRBJ2-2; D might be TRBD2 (5 bases). CDR3 size: 17 residues. Trimming pared 3 bases from V and 1 base from J, leaving 16 bases between. CDR1 and CDR2 from the germline V gene are SGHRS and YFSETQ.

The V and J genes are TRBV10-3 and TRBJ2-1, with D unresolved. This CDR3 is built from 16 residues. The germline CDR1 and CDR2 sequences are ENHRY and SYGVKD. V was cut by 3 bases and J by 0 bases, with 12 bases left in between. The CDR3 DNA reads TGTGCCATCAGTGAAGTTCGGGTTAGCTCCTACAATGAGCAGTTCTTC. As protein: CAISEVRVSSYNEQFF.

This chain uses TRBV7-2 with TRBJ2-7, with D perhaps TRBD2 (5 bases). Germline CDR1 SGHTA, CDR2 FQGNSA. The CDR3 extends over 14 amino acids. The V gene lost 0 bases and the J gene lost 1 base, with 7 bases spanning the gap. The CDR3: CASSLAGGSYEQYF. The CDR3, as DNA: TGTGCCAGCAGCTTAGCGGGCGGGTCCTACGAGCAGTACTTC.

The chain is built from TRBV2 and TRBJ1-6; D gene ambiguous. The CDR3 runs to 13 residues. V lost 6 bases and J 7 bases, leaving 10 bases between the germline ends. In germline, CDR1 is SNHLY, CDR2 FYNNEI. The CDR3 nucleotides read TGTGCCAGCAGCTGGACGGGAAATTCACCCCTCCACTTT. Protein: CASSWTGNSPLHF.

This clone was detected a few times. CDR3 protein: CSILGGPYEQYF. In DNA, the CDR3 is TGCAGCATCCTGGGGGGTCCCTACGAGCAGTACTTC. The chain employs TRBV29-1 and TRBJ2-7; the D gene is possibly TRBD2 (6 bases). Germline CDR1 is SQVTM and CDR2 is ANQGSEA. The V gene lost 8 bases and the J gene lost 2 bases, with 13 bases spanning the gap. This CDR3 region has 12 residues.

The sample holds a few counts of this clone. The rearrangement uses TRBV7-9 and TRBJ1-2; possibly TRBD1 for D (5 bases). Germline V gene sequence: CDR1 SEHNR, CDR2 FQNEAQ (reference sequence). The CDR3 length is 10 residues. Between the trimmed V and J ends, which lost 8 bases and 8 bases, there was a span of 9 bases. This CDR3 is CASGGGGYTF. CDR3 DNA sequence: TGTGCCAGCGGCGGGGGGGGCTACACCTTC.

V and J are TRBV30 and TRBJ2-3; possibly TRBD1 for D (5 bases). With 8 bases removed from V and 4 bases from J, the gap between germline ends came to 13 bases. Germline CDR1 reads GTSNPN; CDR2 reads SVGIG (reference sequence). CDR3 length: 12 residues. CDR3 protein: CAGSLGADTQYF. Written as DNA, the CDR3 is TGTGCCGGTTCTCTAGGGGCAGATACGCAGTATTTT.

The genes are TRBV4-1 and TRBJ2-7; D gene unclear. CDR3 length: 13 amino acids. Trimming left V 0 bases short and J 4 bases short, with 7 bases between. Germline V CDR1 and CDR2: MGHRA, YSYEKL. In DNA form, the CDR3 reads TGCGCCAGCAGCCAAGAACAGAGATACGAGCAGTACTTC. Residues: CASSQEQRYEQYF.

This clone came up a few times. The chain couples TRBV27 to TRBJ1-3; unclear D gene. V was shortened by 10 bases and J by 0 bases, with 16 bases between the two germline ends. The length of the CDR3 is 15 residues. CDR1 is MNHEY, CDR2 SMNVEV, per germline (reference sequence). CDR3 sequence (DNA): TGTGCCATCCAAAGAGAGGTTTTCTCTGGAAACACCATATATTTT. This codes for CAIQREVFSGNTIYF.

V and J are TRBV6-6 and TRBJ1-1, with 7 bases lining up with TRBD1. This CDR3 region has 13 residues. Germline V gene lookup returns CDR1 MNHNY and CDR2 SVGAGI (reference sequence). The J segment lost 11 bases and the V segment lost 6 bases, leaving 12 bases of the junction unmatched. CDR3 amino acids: CASRLTGERSAFF. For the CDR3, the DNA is TGTGCCAGCAGACTAACAGGGGAACGGTCGGCTTTCTTT.

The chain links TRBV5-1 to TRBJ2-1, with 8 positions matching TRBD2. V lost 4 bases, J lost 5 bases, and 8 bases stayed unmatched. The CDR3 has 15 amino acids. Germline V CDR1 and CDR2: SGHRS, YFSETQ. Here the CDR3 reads CASSLSSGRNNEQFF. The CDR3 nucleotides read TGCGCCAGCAGCCTCTCTAGCGGGCGAAACAATGAGCAGTTCTTC.

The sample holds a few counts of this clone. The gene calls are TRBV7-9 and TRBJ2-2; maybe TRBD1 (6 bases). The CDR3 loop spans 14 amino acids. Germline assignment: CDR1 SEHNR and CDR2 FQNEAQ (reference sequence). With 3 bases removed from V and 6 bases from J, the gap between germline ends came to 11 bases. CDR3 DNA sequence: TGTGCCAGCAGCTTCTTGGGGGCCGCCGGGGAGCTGTTTTTT. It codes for CASSFLGAAGELFF. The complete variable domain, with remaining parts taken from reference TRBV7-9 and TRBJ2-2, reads DTGVSQNPRHKITKRGQNVTFRCDPISEHNRLYWYRQTLGQGPEFLTYFQNEAQLEKSRLLSDRFSAERPKGSFSTLEIQRTEQGDSAMYLCASSFLGAAGELFFGEGSRLTVL.

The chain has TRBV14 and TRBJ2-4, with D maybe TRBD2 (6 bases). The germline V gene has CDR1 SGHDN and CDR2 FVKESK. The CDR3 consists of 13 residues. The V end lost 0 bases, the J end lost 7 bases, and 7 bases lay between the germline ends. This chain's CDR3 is CASSQDRGNIQYF. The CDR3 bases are TGTGCCAGCAGCCAAGATCGGGGGAACATTCAGTACTTC.

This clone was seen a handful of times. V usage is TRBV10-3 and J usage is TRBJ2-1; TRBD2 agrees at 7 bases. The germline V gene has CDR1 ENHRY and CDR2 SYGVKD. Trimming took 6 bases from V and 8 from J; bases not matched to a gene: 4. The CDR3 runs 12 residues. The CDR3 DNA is TGTGCCATCAGCACAACTAGCGATGAGCAGTTCTTC. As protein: CAISTTSDEQFF.

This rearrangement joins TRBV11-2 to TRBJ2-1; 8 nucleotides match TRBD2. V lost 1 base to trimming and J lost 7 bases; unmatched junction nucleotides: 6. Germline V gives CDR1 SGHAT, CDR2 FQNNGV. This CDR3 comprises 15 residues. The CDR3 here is CASSLAGSGSNEQFF. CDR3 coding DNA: TGTGCCAGCAGCTTAGCGGGGAGCGGGAGTAATGAGCAGTTCTTC.

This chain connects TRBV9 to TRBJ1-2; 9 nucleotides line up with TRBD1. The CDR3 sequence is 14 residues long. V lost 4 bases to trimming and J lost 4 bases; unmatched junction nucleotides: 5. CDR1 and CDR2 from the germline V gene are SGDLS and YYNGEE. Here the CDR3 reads CASSPRTGVYGYTF. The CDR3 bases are TGTGCCAGCAGCCCCCGGACAGGGGTCTATGGCTACACCTTC.

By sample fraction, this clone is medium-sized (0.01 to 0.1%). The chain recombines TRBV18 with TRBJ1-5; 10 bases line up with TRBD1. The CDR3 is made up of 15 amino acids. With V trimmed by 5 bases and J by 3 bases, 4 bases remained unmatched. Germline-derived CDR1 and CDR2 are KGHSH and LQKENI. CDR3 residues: CASSIGTGDNQPQHF. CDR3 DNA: TGTGCCAGCTCAATCGGGACAGGGGACAATCAGCCCCAGCATTTT.